Following are 25 T cell receptor beta chains from one sample sequenced in a study of cytomegalovirus exposure and HLA in healthy donors. The PCR ran on 60 Vbeta and 13 Jbeta primers. Only in-frame clones appear in the TCRdb table, and some are missing; sequencing was by immunoSEQ multiplex PCR. In the table there are some 110,000 clones, approximately 85% of which are singletons. What was sequenced was PBMCs. Every receptor here comes from a man aged 45-60 years in good health and CMV-seronegative.

CDR3: CASSQESAGPQHF. The DNA of the CDR3 is TGTGCCAGCAGCCAAGAGTCCGCAGGGCCCCAGCATTTT. This chain joins TRBV14 and TRBJ1-5; D gene uncertain. Germline loops: CDR1 SGHDN, CDR2 FVKESK. The CDR3 is made up of 13 amino acids. V dropped 0 bases and J dropped 9 bases, with 9 bases sitting between them.

CDR3 residues: CASSPRAGGAETEAFF. CDR3 DNA: TGTGCCAGCTCACCCAGAGCGGGGGGGGCGGAAACTGAAGCTTTCTTT. This chain connects TRBV18 to TRBJ1-1, with D perhaps matching TRBD1 (6 bases). V lost 3 bases, J lost 5 bases, and 19 bases lay in between. Per the germline V gene, CDR1 is KGHSH and CDR2 is LQKENI. The CDR3 extends over 16 amino acids.

The genes are TRBV5-1 and TRBJ2-7; 9 positions agree with TRBD2. CDR3 length: 20 residues. The V segment lost 1 base and the J segment 7 bases; nucleotides outside the gene matches: 24. Looked up from germline, CDR1 is SGHRS and CDR2 is YFSETQ. Written as DNA, the CDR3 is TGCGCCAGCAGCTTGTATGACAGCGGGGGGTCCGCGATCGAGGCATGGGAGCAGTACTTC. Its protein is CASSLYDSGGSAIEAWEQYF.

The J gene is TRBJ1-2, the V gene TRBV6-1; unclear D gene. The CDR3 extends over 13 amino acids. Trimming left V 3 bases short and J 14 bases short, with 19 bases between. Germline CDR1 reads MNHNS; CDR2 reads SASEGT. The CDR3 DNA sequence: TGTGCCAGCAGTGAGGCAGCAGGTCGGGCGGGGACCTTC. Residues: CASSEAAGRAGTF.

This rearrangement joins TRBV2 to TRBJ2-7; 11 bases agree with TRBD1. CDR1 SNHLY and CDR2 FYNNEI come from the germline V gene. This CDR3 region has 14 residues. V trimming: 7 bases; J trimming: 6 bases; junction bases outside the gene matches: 8. CDR3 nucleotides: TGTGCCAGCACCGATGGGACAGGGGGATCCGAGCAGTACTTC. Translating it yields CASTDGTGGSEQYF.

As regards this clone: The sample contains more than one DNA sequence encoding this CDR3. The V gene is TRBV7-2, the J gene TRBJ2-5; 9 bases align to TRBD1. V lost 1 base to trimming and J lost 4 bases; unmatched junction nucleotides: 1. Germline V gene sequence: CDR1 SGHTA, CDR2 FQGNSA. This CDR3 has 14 residues. This CDR3 is CASSLDRGRETQYF. The CDR3 DNA sequence: TGTGCCAGCAGCTTAGACAGGGGGCGAGAGACCCAGTACTTC.

The chain links TRBV27 to TRBJ1-1, with D unclear. Germline-derived CDR1 and CDR2 are MNHEY and SMNVEV (reference sequence). The CDR3 spans 13 residues. The V gene lost 3 bases and the J gene lost 4 bases, with 9 bases spanning the gap. The CDR3 protein is CASSFAGGTEAFF. Here the CDR3 DNA reads TGTGCCAGCAGTTTCGCAGGTGGCACTGAAGCTTTCTTT.

This clone was counted only a few times. The chain recombines TRBV18 with TRBJ2-3; D remains unclear. The CDR3 extends over 11 amino acids. Germline-derived CDR1 and CDR2 are KGHSH and LQKENI. Trimming took off 3 bases at V and 10 bases at J, with 8 bases between the two ends. Here the CDR3 reads CASSPGYAQYF. CDR3 in DNA: TGTGCCAGCTCACCGGGCTACGCGCAGTATTTT.

The CDR3 DNA reads as TGTGCCAGCAGTGATGGGACAGGGACTTTGGGATATGGCTACACCTTC. The encoded protein is CASSDGTGTLGYGYTF. The chain links TRBV25-1 to TRBJ1-2; TRBD1 matches 9 bases. Trimming removed 3 bases from V and 5 bases from J; junction bases left unmatched: 10. The CDR3 runs to 16 residues. Germline CDR1 MGHDK, CDR2 SYGVNS.

The chain joins TRBV30 to TRBJ1-4; D is uncertain. CDR3 length equals 15 residues. In germline, CDR1 is GTSNPN, CDR2 SVGIG (reference sequence). Trimming stripped 0 bases from V and 3 bases from J, with 11 bases between. CDR3 residues: CAWSVGSSPNEKLFF. The CDR3 region has the DNA TGTGCCTGGAGTGTAGGAAGTAGCCCTAATGAAAAACTGTTTTTT.

This CDR3 is CASSVDSRNTGELFF. The CDR3 nucleotides are TGTGCCAGCAGTGTTGATTCCAGGAACACCGGGGAGCTGTTTTTT. The chain carries TRBV2 and TRBJ2-2; D not resolved. Trimming took 4 bases from V and 1 from J, leaving 10 bases between them. CDR3 length equals 15 residues. Germline CDR1 is SNHLY and CDR2 is FYNNEI.

The chain employs TRBV5-1 and TRBJ2-5, with TRBD2 as a possible D gene (5 bases). The CDR3 is made up of 13 amino acids. V gave up 1 base and J gave up 5 bases, with 9 bases separating them. Looked up from germline, CDR1 is SGHRS and CDR2 is YFSETQ. The DNA of the CDR3 is TGCGCCAGCAGCTTGCTGAGGGAGGAGACCCAGTACTTC. As protein: CASSLLREETQYF.

This clone came up a few times. The chain carries TRBV2 and TRBJ2-7; TRBD1 aligns across 11 bases. V dropped 9 bases and J dropped 4; count of bases not matched to a gene: 5. The germline V gene has CDR1 SNHLY and CDR2 FYNNEI. The CDR3 spans 13 residues. CDR3 loop: CASRDRGWYEQYF. In nucleotides, the CDR3 is TGTGCCAGTCGGGACAGGGGGTGGTACGAGCAGTACTTC.

This chain joins TRBV7-9 and TRBJ2-5, with 12 bases identical to TRBD2. The CDR3 is made up of 15 amino acids. The V gene's germline CDR1 is SEHNR and CDR2 FQNEAQ (reference sequence). Trimming removed 4 bases from V and 5 bases from J; junction bases left unmatched: 5. The chain's CDR3 is CASSSASGGEETQYF. The CDR3 DNA reads as TGTGCCAGCAGCTCCGCTAGCGGGGGGGAGGAGACCCAGTACTTC.

The J gene is TRBJ2-2, the V gene TRBV7-9; 11 nucleotides line up with TRBD1. The CDR3 contains 14 residues. Germline CDR1 SEHNR, CDR2 FQNEAQ (reference sequence). V lost 10 bases to trimming and J lost 6 bases; unmatched junction nucleotides: 7. CDR3 nucleotide sequence: TGTGCCACCCATCCGGGACAGGGGGCCGGGGAGCTGTTTTTT. Encoded protein: CATHPGQGAGELFF.

The chain is built from TRBV6-1 and TRBJ1-2; the D gene is possibly TRBD1 (5 bases). Trimming pared 9 bases from V and 0 bases from J, leaving 8 bases between. Germline CDR1 is MNHNS and CDR2 is SASEGT. This CDR3 region has 12 residues. CDR3 sequence (DNA): TGTGCCAGGGGGGGACCTAACTATGGCTACACCTTC. Encoded protein: CARGGPNYGYTF.

The chain carries TRBV5-4 and TRBJ2-7; 9 bases fit TRBD1. The CDR3 extends over 15 amino acids. The germline gives CDR1 SGHNT, CDR2 YYREEE (reference sequence). Trimming removed 4 bases from V and 3 bases from J; junction bases left unmatched: 8. CDR3 nucleotides: TGTGCCAGCAGCCGTCCCGGGACAGGGAACTACGAGCAGTACGTC. Translating it yields CASSRPGTGNYEQYV.

Notes on this clone: Its ends do not fully match the called genes, so a read error is possible. V and J are TRBV7-9 and TRBJ1-2, with TRBD1 identical over 7 bases. Germline V gene sequence: CDR1 SEHNR, CDR2 FQNEAQ (reference sequence). The CDR3 covers 12 residues. CDR3 protein: CSSRGTDYGYTF. The DNA for the CDR3 is TGTTCCAGCCGTGGGACAGACTATGGCTACACCTTC.

The J gene is TRBJ2-5, the V gene TRBV7-8, with TRBD2 matching over 7 bases. Germline V gives CDR1 SGHVS, CDR2 FQNEAQ. The CDR3 runs to 13 residues. V lost 1 base and J lost 4; bases outside the gene matches: 0. The CDR3 nucleotides are TGTGCCAGCAGCTTAGGGGGGGGAGAGACCCAGTACTTC. Its translation: CASSLGGGETQYF.

This clone has a handful of counts. This chain connects TRBV6-6 to TRBJ1-4, with a weak D call TRBD1 (5 bases). Germline CDR1 MNHNY, CDR2 SVGAGI (reference sequence). V was cut by 5 bases and J by 5 bases, with 15 bases left in between. This CDR3 spans 15 amino acids. The CDR3: CASSTGQKSNEKLFF. The CDR3 DNA reads as TGTGCCAGCAGTACAGGACAAAAATCGAATGAAAAACTGTTTTTT.

The chain couples TRBV5-1 to TRBJ2-3; 10 positions agree with TRBD1. CDR1 and CDR2 (germline): SGHRS, YFSETQ. This CDR3 is built from 15 residues. V was clipped by 4 bases and J by 3 bases; unmatched bases: 5. The CDR3 sequence is CASSDRDRGTDTQYF. The DNA of the CDR3 is TGCGCCAGCAGCGACCGGGACAGGGGAACAGATACGCAGTATTTT. Full variable domain (outside the CDR3, taken from reference TRBV5-1 and TRBJ2-3): KAGVTQTPRYLIKTRGQQVTLSCSPISGHRSVSWYQQTPGQGLQFLFEYFSETQRNKGNFPGRFSGRQFSNSRSEMNVSTLELGDSALYLCASSDRDRGTDTQYFGPGTRLTVL.

The genes are TRBV5-5 and TRBJ2-7, with a weak D call TRBD1 (6 bases). Germline CDR1 is SGHKS and CDR2 is YYEKEE (reference sequence). The ends were cut back, 4 bases at V and 3 bases at J, with 14 bases in the middle. This CDR3 has 14 amino acids. The CDR3 DNA reads as TGTGCCAGCAGCCCGATGCAGGGGAGCTACGAGCAGTACGTC. Translated, it gives CASSPMQGSYEQYV.

The CDR3 here is CASSLGTGGYGYTF. Written as DNA, the CDR3 is TGTGCCAGCAGCTTGGGGACAGGGGGCTATGGCTACACCTTC. V is TRBV5-6 and J is TRBJ1-2; 10 bases are a match to TRBD1. The CDR3 has 14 amino acids. Per the germline V gene, CDR1 is SGHDT and CDR2 is YYEEEE. With 0 bases clipped from V and 4 bases from J, the junction kept 0 bases outside the gene matches.

V usage is TRBV7-8 and J usage is TRBJ2-2; 8 bases line up with TRBD1. The junction had 7 bases not matched to a gene; V was cut back by 5 bases and J by 2 bases. This CDR3 is 16 amino acids long. CDR1 and CDR2 (germline): SGHVS, FQNEAQ. The CDR3 DNA follows: TGTGCCAGCAGCGGGCGACAGGGGACCAACACCGGGGAGCTGTTTTTT. This encodes CASSGRQGTNTGELFF.

There are a few counts of this clone. The chain couples TRBV12-5 to TRBJ1-1; perhaps TRBD1 as D (6 bases). Looked up from germline, CDR1 is LGHNT and CDR2 is FRNRAP. V shed 3 bases and J shed 4 bases, with 9 bases lying between them. This CDR3 is built from 13 residues. The CDR3 sequence: CASGFQTGTEAFF. Written as DNA, the CDR3 is TGTGCTAGTGGTTTTCAGACAGGCACTGAAGCTTTCTTT.